This T cell receptor beta chain was identified during a study of T cells in Graves' hyperthyroidism and ophthalmopathy (dated by TCRdb to between 2018 and 2021). About the full investigation: Peripheral blood was collected at initial diagnosis, before any treatment. To identify TCR V-J signatures that set the groups apart, the researchers used a discovery cohort of 100 patients, made up of approximately 43 with Graves' ophthalmopathy and some 55 with stable Graves' hyperthyroidism. According to the paper, TCR Vbeta CDR3 sequencing was carried out on over 130 peripheral blood samples, which came from 40 to 45 ophthalmopathy, around 74 hyperthyroidism and about 17 progressor patients. The roughly 91 discovery patients were randomly divided into training and test sets at a 7:3 ratio. Whether ophthalmopathy could be predicted prospectively was tested in an independent validation cohort made up of about 18 hyperthyroidism patients plus 17 patients who later progressed to ophthalmopathy. The study also compared thyroid tissue and blood T-cell repertoires from about 6 Graves' hyperthyroidism patients. Once sampling was done, hyperthyroidism patients were given methimazole at a starting dose of 30 mg daily, whereas ophthalmopathy patients were given high-dose intravenous methylprednisolone. What the work shows at the level of the full study, not this receptor alone: Most expanded thyroid clonotypes (frequency above 0.001) were also detected in blood, suggesting blood repertoires may reflect thyroid immune responses. In cross-validation, a model built on a 13 V-J signature told ophthalmopathy apart from stable hyperthyroidism with approximately 90% sensitivity and roughly 83% specificity, and in testing the same model reached 80%/75%. No statistical method was used to set the sample size in advance, and investigators knew the group allocation. During validation, the model predicted progression to ophthalmopathy a median of approximately 6.5 months ahead of onset, with more than 60% sensitivity and 72% to 80% specificity.

The TCR beta CDR3 regions were amplified from the RNA transcripts. The first round of RT-PCR for the TCR CDR3 was performed with the HTBI primer set and the Qiagen OneStep RT-PCR kit. A second multiplex PCR round built the libraries, followed by size selection and purification. Paired-end sequencing of the libraries was performed with 100 bp reads on an Illumina HiSeq2000. The authors' analysis ran thus. SOAPnuke was used to process the raw data, throwing out any read that contained adapters or uncalled bases, had a mean Phred below 15, or lacked an exact constant-primer or identifier match. COPE v1.2.5 was used to merge the high-quality paired reads, and each unique nucleotide sequence was defined as a clonotype. MiTCR v1.1 was used to align the clonotypes against IMGT TRBV, TRBD and TRBJ reference segments. Only V-J combinations with frequency above 0.0001, covering 98% to 99.2% of repertoires, were analysed. The TCS score was defined as the ratio of F50 (clonal expansion) to E x V (chaos), calculated using BLOSUM62-based TCRdist between CDR3 peptides within each V-J. Welch's t-statistics and random forest reduced fewer than 550 V-J features to 10 to 15, which were used in a naive Bayes classifier (R e1071). The raw public reads went through TCRdb reprocessing: fastp at Q25, MiXCR clone calling, in-frame beta chains kept. All rows with the same CDR3 protein become a single entry with the most common DNA and genes. The V and J calls shown here were made by TCRdb, not taken from the authors' results. Across this sample there are about 420,000 distinct CDR3 sequences, with approximately 14% seen only once. The ten top clones hold around 14% of the sample.

Via the germline V gene, CDR1 is ENHRY and CDR2 SYGVKD. V sheds 7 bases and J sheds 2 bases, leaving 9 bases between their ends. The CDR3 has 12 amino acids, counting the end cysteine and phenylalanine. Left in the record is the CDR3 DNA by itself, 36 bases read in frame from the first base. A patient counted as having stable Graves' hyperthyroidism if no progression to ophthalmopathy occurred over 18 months of follow-up. The hyperthyroidism patients were between 18 and 65 years old and newly diagnosed, with a disease duration of less than 2 months. The study excluded patients with uncontrolled infections, other autoimmune diseases, pregnancy or lactation. Diagnoses were based on clinical symptoms, serum thyroxine and TRAb, thyroid ultrasound and orbital computed tomography. PBMCs were separated from 10 ml of fresh peripheral blood using Ficoll-Paque density gradient centrifugation. Trizol reagent was used to extract total RNA, and RNA quality was then checked on an Agilent 2100 Bioanalyzer.

With regard to this clonotype: Its binding antigen is unknown. Nothing much larger sits one base from this clone, and base qualities are not available.

Recombination linked TRBV10-3 to TRBJ2-7; the D gene is unclear. This clonotype was sampled from a woman aged 18-29 years with Graves' hyperthyroidism. The sample taken for sequencing was blood. In nucleotides, the sequence is TGTGCCATCAAAGCAGGACCCTACGAGCAGTACTTC. Translation gives CAIKAGPYEQYF.